These T cell receptor beta chains were read from a single sample in a study of blood T cell repertoires in COVID-19. Here immunoSEQ multiplex PCR was the method, and the copy in TCRdb shows in-frame clones only, minus some. The sample has around 99,000 clones; approximately 87% are singletons. What was sequenced was peripheral blood. These receptor sequences come from an older woman with acute or convalescent COVID-19. CDR3s include the opening cysteine and the closing phenylalanine or tryptophan. The D gene is left open where the match is weak. Expanded clones are given a class, and other clones once, few, many or no size at all.

v_call: TRBV6-6; clone_size: -; j_call: TRBJ2-1; d_call: TRBD2; cdr3_aa: CASSLLAGSNEQFF; cdr3_nt: TGTGCCAGCAGTCTACTAGCGGGGAGCAATGAGCAGTTCTTC
v_call: TRBV29-1; clone_size: -; j_call: TRBJ2-7; d_call: -; cdr3_aa: CSVRTGFYEQYF; cdr3_nt: TGCAGCGTTCGGACTGGATTCTACGAGCAGTACTTC
v_call: TRBV24-1; clone_size: -; j_call: TRBJ2-2; d_call: -; cdr3_aa: CATSDEVEGNTGELFF; cdr3_nt: TGTGCCACCAGTGACGAAGTAGAGGGGAACACCGGGGAGCTGTTTTTT
v_call: TRBV29-1; clone_size: few; j_call: TRBJ1-2; d_call: -; cdr3_aa: CSVSPGDYGYTF; cdr3_nt: TGCAGCGTTTCCCCCGGTGACTATGGCTACACCTTC
v_call: TRBV28; clone_size: few; j_call: TRBJ1-5; d_call: -; cdr3_aa: CASSFREQRNQPQHF; cdr3_nt: TGTGCCAGCAGTTTCCGGGAGCAGCGCAATCAGCCCCAGCATTTT
v_call: TRBV29-1; clone_size: -; j_call: TRBJ2-1; d_call: -; cdr3_aa: CSVGRQWSSYNEQFF; cdr3_nt: TGCAGCGTTGGTCGACAGTGGAGCTCCTACAATGAGCAGTTCTTC
v_call: TRBV2; clone_size: -; j_call: TRBJ2-7; d_call: TRBD1; cdr3_aa: CASRTGDYEQYF; cdr3_nt: TGTGCCAGCAGAACAGGGGACTACGAGCAGTACTTC
v_call: TRBV28; clone_size: -; j_call: TRBJ1-1; d_call: -; cdr3_aa: CASSPPQEMNTEAFF; cdr3_nt: TGTGCCAGCAGTCCCCCCCAGGAAATGAACACTGAAGCTTTCTTT
v_call: TRBV3-1/TRBV3-2; clone_size: -; j_call: TRBJ2-3; d_call: TRBD2; cdr3_aa: CASTRGGRTSTDTQYF; cdr3_nt: TGTGCCAGCACCCGAGGCGGGAGGACTAGCACAGATACGCAGTATTTT
v_call: TRBV30; clone_size: -; j_call: TRBJ1-5; d_call: -; cdr3_aa: CAWSARGGNQPQHF; cdr3_nt: TGTGCCTGGAGTGCCAGGGGAGGGAATCAGCCCCAGCATTTT
v_call: TRBV28; clone_size: -; j_call: TRBJ2-2; d_call: -; cdr3_aa: CASSLYPGTGELFF; cdr3_nt: TGTGCCAGCAGTTTATACCCGGGAACCGGGGAGCTGTTTTTT
v_call: TRBV2; clone_size: -; j_call: TRBJ2-7; d_call: -; cdr3_aa: CASEGGYYEQYF; cdr3_nt: TGTGCCAGCGAGGGGGGGTACTACGAGCAGTACTTC
v_call: TRBV5-1; clone_size: -; j_call: TRBJ2-5; d_call: TRBD2; cdr3_aa: CASSPRTSRETQYF; cdr3_nt: TGCGCCAGCAGCCCTAGGACTAGCCGGGAGACCCAGTACTTC
v_call: TRBV12-5; clone_size: -; j_call: TRBJ1-3; d_call: -; cdr3_aa: CASGLGTTGGNTIYF; cdr3_nt: TGTGCTAGTGGTTTGGGTACGACAGGCGGAAACACCATATATTTT
v_call: TRBV10-3; clone_size: -; j_call: TRBJ2-5; d_call: TRBD1; cdr3_aa: CATSGTGGFGYQETQYF; cdr3_nt: TGTGCCACGTCCGGGACAGGGGGCTTTGGGTACCAGGAGACCCAGTACTTC
v_call: TRBV5-4; clone_size: once; j_call: TRBJ2-1; d_call: TRBD1; cdr3_aa: CASTSGTGPYNEQFF; cdr3_nt: TGTGCCAGCACCTCCGGGACAGGGCCCTACAATGAGCAGTTCTTC
v_call: TRBV4-3; clone_size: -; j_call: TRBJ2-3; d_call: -; cdr3_aa: CASSQDPSEPSADTQYF; cdr3_nt: TGCGCCAGCAGCCAAGACCCTAGCGAGCCTAGTGCAGATACGCAGTATTTT
v_call: TRBV28; clone_size: many; j_call: TRBJ2-5; d_call: TRBD1; cdr3_aa: CASSFTLASDRVGETQYF; cdr3_nt: TGTGCCAGCAGTTTTACACTGGCCTCCGACAGGGTGGGAGAGACCCAGTACTTC
v_call: TRBV19; clone_size: -; j_call: TRBJ2-1; d_call: TRBD1; cdr3_aa: CASSSQGRFGDRGMDEQFF; cdr3_nt: TGTGCCAGTAGTTCCCAAGGAAGATTCGGGGACAGGGGTATGGATGAGCAGTTCTTC
v_call: TRBV7-3; clone_size: -; j_call: TRBJ2-5; d_call: TRBD2; cdr3_aa: CASSPNTLGGGRGETQYF; cdr3_nt: TGTGCCAGCAGCCCTAACACCCTCGGTGGCGGGAGAGGGGAGACCCAGTACTTC
v_call: TRBV6-5; clone_size: -; j_call: TRBJ1-6; d_call: -; cdr3_aa: CASSSFGGFKPLHF; cdr3_nt: TGTGCCAGCAGTTCCTTCGGGGGGTTTAAACCCCTCCACTTT
v_call: TRBV12-3/TRBV12-4; clone_size: few; j_call: TRBJ1-2; d_call: -; cdr3_aa: CASSLTGHNGYTF; cdr3_nt: TGTGCCAGCAGTTTAACGGGACACAACGGCTACACCTTC
v_call: TRBV24-1; clone_size: -; j_call: TRBJ2-2; d_call: TRBD1; cdr3_aa: CATRTGEVATGELFF; cdr3_nt: TGTGCCACCAGGACAGGGGAAGTGGCCACCGGGGAGCTGTTTTTT
v_call: TRBV9; clone_size: -; j_call: TRBJ1-3; d_call: TRBD1; cdr3_aa: CASSVGTDSGNTIYF; cdr3_nt: TGTGCCAGCAGCGTCGGGACAGATTCTGGAAACACCATATATTTT
v_call: TRBV3-1/TRBV3-2; clone_size: -; j_call: TRBJ2-2; d_call: -; cdr3_aa: CASSPYQNTGELFF; cdr3_nt: TGTGCCAGCAGCCCCTACCAGAACACCGGGGAGCTGTTTTTT
v_call: TRBV28; clone_size: -; j_call: TRBJ1-1; d_call: -; cdr3_aa: CASRLPTANTEAFF; cdr3_nt: TGTGCCAGCAGACTCCCGACAGCGAACACTGAAGCTTTCTTT
v_call: TRBV2; clone_size: -; j_call: TRBJ2-1; d_call: TRBD2; cdr3_aa: CASSGRTSDLLNEQFF; cdr3_nt: TGTGCCAGCAGTGGGAGGACTAGCGACCTGTTAAATGAGCAGTTCTTC
v_call: TRBV27; clone_size: -; j_call: TRBJ1-2; d_call: -; cdr3_aa: CASSSLDLGSSYGYTF; cdr3_nt: TGTGCCAGCAGTTCCCTCGATCTAGGGAGCAGTTATGGCTACACCTTC
v_call: TRBV27; clone_size: -; j_call: TRBJ2-2; d_call: -; cdr3_aa: CASSLSAGLNTGELFF; cdr3_nt: TGTGCCAGCAGTTTATCGGCGGGATTAAACACCGGGGAGCTGTTTTTT
v_call: TRBV28; clone_size: -; j_call: TRBJ1-3; d_call: -; cdr3_aa: CASSSTGSSGNTIYF; cdr3_nt: TGTGCCAGCAGTTCCACAGGGAGCTCTGGAAACACCATATATTTT
v_call: TRBV7-9; clone_size: -; j_call: TRBJ2-1; d_call: TRBD1; cdr3_aa: CASSLGQGARYNEQFF; cdr3_nt: TGTGCCAGCAGCTTAGGGCAGGGGGCTAGATACAATGAGCAGTTCTTC
v_call: TRBV28; clone_size: -; j_call: TRBJ1-5; d_call: -; cdr3_aa: CASTEQGWRNQPQHF; cdr3_nt: TGTGCCAGCACCGAACAGGGTTGGCGCAATCAGCCCCAGCATTTT
v_call: TRBV5-5; clone_size: -; j_call: TRBJ2-3; d_call: TRBD2; cdr3_aa: CASSLAGRADTQYF; cdr3_nt: TGTGCCAGCAGCTTGGCCGGGAGGGCAGATACGCAGTATTTT
v_call: TRBV18; clone_size: -; j_call: TRBJ1-1; d_call: -; cdr3_aa: CASSGPGTKNTEAFF; cdr3_nt: TGTGCCAGCTCAGGTCCAGGCACCAAGAACACTGAAGCTTTCTTT
v_call: TRBV29-1; clone_size: -; j_call: TRBJ1-2; d_call: -; cdr3_aa: CSVGENGYTF; cdr3_nt: TGCAGCGTTGGGGAGAATGGCTACACCTTC
v_call: TRBV24-1; clone_size: few; j_call: TRBJ1-5; d_call: TRBD1; cdr3_aa: CATSDAGTENSNQPQHF; cdr3_nt: TGTGCCACCAGTGATGCCGGGACAGAAAATAGCAATCAGCCCCAGCATTTT
v_call: TRBV18; clone_size: -; j_call: TRBJ1-1; d_call: TRBD1; cdr3_aa: CASSLRGHPEAFF; cdr3_nt: TGTGCCAGCTCACTGAGGGGGCATCCTGAAGCTTTCTTT
v_call: TRBV7-8; clone_size: -; j_call: TRBJ2-1; d_call: -; cdr3_aa: CASIETSLHYNEQFF; cdr3_nt: TGTGCCAGCATAGAGACTAGTCTGCACTACAATGAGCAGTTCTTC
v_call: TRBV25-1; clone_size: -; j_call: TRBJ1-5; d_call: -; cdr3_aa: CASSIGGDQPQHF; cdr3_nt: TGTGCCAGCAGTATTGGGGGGGATCAGCCCCAGCATTTT
v_call: TRBV2; clone_size: -; j_call: TRBJ1-1; d_call: -; cdr3_aa: CASSRENTEAFF; cdr3_nt: TGTGCCAGCAGTAGAGAGAACACTGAAGCTTTCTTT
v_call: TRBV15; clone_size: -; j_call: TRBJ2-5; d_call: -; cdr3_aa: CATSRAGTEETQYF; cdr3_nt: TGTGCCACCAGCAGAGCAGGGACTGAGGAGACCCAGTACTTC
v_call: TRBV24-1; clone_size: -; j_call: TRBJ2-2; d_call: TRBD2; cdr3_aa: CASAGANTGELFF; cdr3_nt: TGTGCCTCCGCGGGAGCGAACACCGGGGAGCTGTTTTTT
v_call: TRBV19; clone_size: -; j_call: TRBJ1-3; d_call: -; cdr3_aa: CASSIGGGDTIYF; cdr3_nt: TGTGCCAGTAGTATTGGTGGCGGGGACACCATATATTTT
v_call: TRBV5-1; clone_size: -; j_call: TRBJ2-1; d_call: TRBD2; cdr3_aa: CASSLLAGEYNEQFF; cdr3_nt: TGCGCCAGCAGCCTACTAGCGGGAGAGTACAATGAGCAGTTCTTC
v_call: TRBV5-4; clone_size: -; j_call: TRBJ2-2; d_call: TRBD1; cdr3_aa: CASSSPGQGSAGELFF; cdr3_nt: TGTGCCAGCAGCTCTCCGGGACAGGGGTCGGCCGGGGAGCTGTTTTTT
v_call: TRBV5-6; clone_size: -; j_call: TRBJ2-7; d_call: -; cdr3_aa: CASSPTTELIYEQYF; cdr3_nt: TGTGCCAGCAGCCCGACGACAGAATTAATTTACGAGCAGTACTTC
v_call: TRBV3-1/TRBV3-2; clone_size: -; j_call: TRBJ1-2; d_call: -; cdr3_aa: CASGHPFGGNGYTF; cdr3_nt: TGTGCCAGCGGCCACCCGTTCGGCGGCAATGGCTACACCTTC
v_call: TRBV5-1; clone_size: -; j_call: TRBJ2-1; d_call: TRBD2; cdr3_aa: CASSLGGTSGYNEQFF; cdr3_nt: TGCGCCAGCAGCTTGGGAGGGACTAGCGGTTACAATGAGCAGTTCTTC
v_call: TRBV6-5; clone_size: once; j_call: TRBJ1-2; d_call: -; cdr3_aa: CASSYQGNYGYTF; cdr3_nt: TGTGCCAGCAGTTACCAGGGGAACTATGGCTACACCTTC
v_call: TRBV5-6; clone_size: -; j_call: TRBJ1-3; d_call: -; cdr3_aa: CASSQPIQEPGNTIYF; cdr3_nt: TGTGCCAGCAGCCAGCCTATACAGGAGCCTGGAAACACCATATATTTT
v_call: TRBV6-5; clone_size: -; j_call: TRBJ1-5; d_call: -; cdr3_aa: CASSNYGEDNQPQHF; cdr3_nt: TGTGCCAGCAGTAACTACGGGGAGGACAATCAGCCCCAGCATTTT
v_call: TRBV5-1; clone_size: once; j_call: TRBJ2-5; d_call: -; cdr3_aa: CASSNGGDQETQYF; cdr3_nt: TGCGCCAGCAGCAACGGGGGAGATCAAGAGACCCAGTACTTC
v_call: TRBV4-1; clone_size: once; j_call: TRBJ1-2; d_call: TRBD1; cdr3_aa: CASSPGQGSYGYTF; cdr3_nt: TGCGCCAGCAGCCCGGGACAGGGTAGCTATGGCTACACCTTC